This entry features one T cell receptor beta chain sequence. This receptor's antigen is unknown. No base-level quality is on record; no much larger clone is a single base apart. Separate from the approximately 730-subject first cohort, the validation cohort of 95 to 150 subjects was the group to which the donors belonged. The data were taken from a study of cytomegalovirus exposure and HLA in healthy donors (dated by TCRdb to 2016 to 2017). Concerning the study at large: According to a later analysis, the roughly 130 validation repertoires were produced on the same platform as the 666 repertoires of the first cohort. The study aimed to test whether signatures of past pathogen exposure could be identified by cataloging public T cell receptors. In addition to the first cohort of 666 subjects, a separate validation cohort of around 110 different subjects was used. To predict cytomegalovirus infection status, the study brought together high-throughput TCR immunosequencing, statistical association of individual TCRs with disease status, and machine learning. General conclusions and limits of the study: A later analysis found that TCRs clustered in the first cohort also tended to co-occur in the approximately 120 validation repertoires, with more than 90% of cluster scores above 0. In the study, around 160 TCR beta chains were listed as associated with cytomegalovirus. In vitro tests confirmed that a few of the cytomegalovirus-associated TCR beta chains recognize cytomegalovirus antigens. According to the authors, the approach could potentially be generalized to other disease states and immunological phenotypes. A later analysis lacked HLA typing for the validation cohort, so it scored co-occurrence in that cohort across all 120 or so repertoires. The classifier was reported to diagnose cytomegalovirus status with high specificity and sensitivity in both the original cohort and the validation cohort. Across donors, most TCR sequences were observed very rarely, whereas some public TCRs were present in many individuals.

From its cysteine to its phenylalanine, the CDR3 spans 16 amino acids. The CDR3 DNA has 48 bases and is translated from base 1. The germline V gene encodes CDR1 SEHNR and CDR2 FQNEAQ (reference sequence). The germline ends are 14 bases apart after V is trimmed by 5 bases and J by 0 bases. Preparation of the library involved the immunoSEQ multiplex PCR assay. On the study's bioinformatics: A statistical classification framework was developed to diagnose cytomegalovirus status using the catalog of TCR beta chain sequences. In TCRdb, the immuneACCESS table is reduced to in-frame sequences with V and J assigned. These tables do not hold every clone; where another copy was compared, an unresolved V gene accounts for under half, and the others remain unexplained. For V, J and clone size, that table is used; D and trimming come from the DNA. This sample has approximately 120,000 clones in its table, and around nine tenths of those were observed once. The ten largest make up roughly 2.2% of the sample.

This TCR was sampled from a woman younger than 30 in good health and CMV-seronegative. The sequencing sample was made of PBMCs. The chain couples TRBV7-9 to TRBJ1-3; the D gene is unclear. For the CDR3, the sequence is CASSPRGQFSGNTIYF. The nucleotide sequence is given as TGTGCCAGCAGCCCTCGCGGGCAGTTCTCTGGAAACACCATATATTTT.